The present entry profiles one T cell receptor (beta chain) with its context. As yet, its antigen is unknown. This record belongs to a study of OX40 agonist ivuxolimab in advanced cancers. Using immunoSEQ multiplex PCR, the repertoire was profiled, and TCRdb retains in-frame clones only, with some absent. The sample contains 70,000 to 95,000 clones, more than 75% of which appear only once. Blood draws occurred at baseline, cycle 4 day 1, and cycle 7 day 1. The CDR3 is 19 residues long. The V and J ends lost 3 bases and 0 bases respectively, with 21 bases between them. CDR1 is KGHSH, CDR2 LQKENI, per germline. Study observations and caveats: Averaged across samples, CD8+ T cells carried more expanded clones than CD4+ did. With doses of 0.1 to 3.0 mg/kg, CD4+ and CD8+ blood T cells had undergone clonal expansion by week 6. Expanded peripheral T cells had an undetermined antigen specificity.

The chain joins TRBV18 to TRBJ1-3; D is possibly TRBD1 (6 bases). The sequenced sample was CD4+ or CD8+ T cells sorted from blood, obtained in a trial of the OX40 agonist ivuxolimab. The sequence derives from an adult with an advanced solid tumor such as melanoma, head and neck, liver or kidney cancer. The CDR3 protein is CASSPSISGAPLSGNTIYF. In DNA form, the CDR3 reads TGTGCCAGCTCACCGTCCATCTCAGGGGCTCCACTCTCTGGAAACACCATATATTTT.